This T cell receptor beta chain was documented in a study of breast tumors, draining lymph nodes, adjacent tissues. This CDR3 is built from 9 residues. V lost 5 bases and J lost 11, with 6 bases in between. The germline V gene has CDR1 SQVTM and CDR2 ANQGSEA. In this sample, this clonotype turned up many times. The antigen remains undetermined. A single record per CDR3 protein comes from TCRdb applying MiXCR to the multiplex PCR reads. The table lists around 170,000 distinct CDR3 sequences, 30% to 35% of them singletons. The lymph nodes were axillary draining lymph nodes from breast cancer patients. Whole-study results and caveats: Compared with lymph nodes, tumors were less diverse; compared with nontumor tissue, more. The lymph node origin of tumor T cells was framed as consistent with a hypothesis, not demonstrated. Luminal-like breast cancer showed significantly higher tumor–nontumor repertoire similarity than basal-like. The data were judged consistent with most tumor T cells coming from lymph node and expanding in tumor.

This receptor was taken from a female donor with breast cancer. Some clones in this sample may be carry-over from other donors' samples. The chain has TRBV29-1 and TRBJ1-4; D remains ambiguous. Sequencing was carried out using axillary lymph node tissue. The CDR3: CSVRWKLFF. The CDR3 nucleotides read TGCAGCGTTCGGTGGAAACTGTTTTTT.